These 7 T cell receptor beta chains originate from one sample sequenced in a study of beta chain features in type 1 diabetes. All of the isolated RNA was reverse transcribed, so expressed TCRB transcripts were sequenced. TCRdb's table, derived via immunoSEQ multiplex PCR, lists solely in-frame clones and lacks some. The data contain 350,000 or so clones, around a fifth of them seen just once; the ten biggest clones take up approximately 0.043%. Material: naive CD4+ T cells from blood. The receptors stem from a woman aged 18-29 years in good health.

This chain links TRBV9 with TRBJ1-2; 11 bases agree with TRBD1. The CDR3 spans 15 residues. V lost 4 bases to trimming and J lost 6 bases; unmatched junction nucleotides: 8. Germline CDR1 reads SGDLS; CDR2 reads YYNGEE. The CDR3 DNA reads as TGTGCCAGCAGCCGCGACGGGACAGGGGGTGATGGCTACACCTTC. Translating it yields CASSRDGTGGDGYTF.

In its sample, this clone was seen a few times. Other DNA sequences within the sample encode an identical CDR3. The chain recombines TRBV25-1 with TRBJ2-1, with a tentative D call TRBD2 (5 bases). Germline lookup yields CDR1 MGHDK and CDR2 SYGVNS. The CDR3 contains 13 residues. V gave up 2 bases and J gave up 4 bases, with 6 bases separating them. The chain's CDR3 is CASSEGGYNEQFF. DNA for the CDR3: TGTGCCAGCAGTGAAGGAGGATACAATGAGCAGTTCTTC.

Written as DNA, the CDR3 is TGTGCCAGCAGTGAAGTCGCCGCGGGTTCCCACGAGCAGTACTTC. As protein: CASSEVAAGSHEQYF. The gene calls are TRBV6-1 and TRBJ2-7, with TRBD2 as a possible D gene (5 bases). The CDR3 is made up of 15 amino acids. Per the germline V gene, CDR1 is MNHNS and CDR2 is SASEGT. Trimming removed 1 base from V and 5 bases from J, with 15 bases in between.

This clone was recorded a few times. This sequence joins TRBV18 and TRBJ2-7, with D uncertain. This CDR3 is built from 14 residues. Germline V gives CDR1 KGHSH, CDR2 LQKENI. V lost 6 bases and J lost 2, with 14 bases in between. CDR3 residues: CASSSLQSTYEQYF. The CDR3 DNA reads as TGTGCCAGCTCGTCCTTACAATCAACCTACGAGCAGTACTTC. Looking up the rest from reference TRBV18 and TRBJ2-7 gives the full variable domain: NAGVMQNPRHLVRRRGQEARLRCSPMKGHSHVYWYRQLPEEGLKFMVYLQKENIIDESGMPKERFSAEFPKEGPSILRIQQVVRGDSAAYFCASSSLQSTYEQYFGPGTRLTVT.

The CDR3 sequence: CASSGLAGGPNEQFF. The CDR3 nucleotides read TGCGCCAGCAGCGGACTAGCGGGGGGGCCTAATGAGCAGTTCTTC. The chain links TRBV5-1 to TRBJ2-1; TRBD2 agrees at 15 bases. The germline V gene encodes CDR1 SGHRS and CDR2 YFSETQ. V trimming: 4 bases; J trimming: 7 bases; junction bases outside the gene matches: 3. CDR3 length: 15 residues.

V gene TRBV19 combines with J gene TRBJ2-3, with 8 bases that match TRBD1. This CDR3 is 14 amino acids long. V trimming: 5 bases; J trimming: 6 bases; junction bases outside the gene matches: 7. Germline CDR1 and CDR2: LNHDA and SQIVND (reference sequence). CDR3 coding DNA: TGTGCCAGTAGTCTACAGGGGGTGAGGGATACGCAGTATTTT. Protein: CASSLQGVRDTQYF.

This clone was seen ten or more times. This sequence joins TRBV7-9 and TRBJ2-7; D is perhaps TRBD1 (5 bases). The germline V gene has CDR1 SEHNR and CDR2 FQNEAQ (reference sequence). The CDR3 spans 13 residues. V lost 5 bases and J lost 1, with 9 bases in between. The CDR3 loop reads CASSPTESYEQYF. The CDR3 nucleotides read TGTGCCAGCAGCCCGACAGAGTCCTACGAGCAGTACTTC.